This note documents a single T cell receptor beta chain sequence. Its antigen is still unknown. Within one base of it there is no much larger clone, and no base qualities were kept. TCRbeta CDR3 regions were amplified from genomic DNA using the immunoSEQ Assay, a bias-controlled multiplex PCR. In the source study's methods: The number of nucleated cells in each sample was estimated from the amplification of reference gene primers within the assay. To quantify the absolute abundance of each unique TCRbeta CDR3 rearrangement, sequence reads were collapsed and filtered. For each sample, productive Simpson clonality was calculated as the square root of Simpson's diversity index across productive rearrangements. What TCRdb holds here is the immuneACCESS table cut down to in-frame rearrangements. Part of the clones is not present; checked against another copy, under half of the missing clones reflect an unresolved V gene, and the others are unexplained. The DNA gave D and trimming, while V, J and clone size come from that table. This sample comprises 60,000 or so clones, almost 85% of them detected only once. The top ten clonotypes cover roughly 18% of the sample.

Unmatched junction bases come to 6, with V trimmed by 4 bases and J by 4 bases. The CDR3 runs 15 amino acids, cysteine and phenylalanine included. Of all the DNA, just the CDR3 is kept, 45 bases in frame from base 1. In the germline V gene, CDR1 corresponds to MNHEY and CDR2 to SVGAGI. The sample comes from a study of blood T cell repertoires in COVID-19 (TCRdb year 2020). Some background on the complete study: Samples covering the acute and convalescent phases of COVID-19 were provided by collaborators in the United States, Italy and Spain. The material from the prospective study consisted of cDNA or gDNA derived from T cells, B-cell-depleted T cells, or PBMCs. The dataset comprised deeply sampled blood TCRbeta repertoires from subjects exposed to, actively infected with, or recovered from COVID-19. The repertoires were released in a freely available public database meant as a resource for research on the immune response to SARS-CoV-2. The samples were drawn from two sources: the first 160 participants of the ongoing ImmuneRACE study, and fewer than 1,500 subjects contributed by 6 global collaborators. Sample metadata almost always included a de-identified subject ID, COVID-19 status, age in years and sex. Where available, HLA class I and class II types were obtained from metadata supplied by the sample provider rather than from assay-based typing. General conclusions and limits of the study: Clinical and demographic metadata were provided uncurated, with the amount varying by source and participant.

Whole blood was collected in K2EDTA tubes by collaborating institutions according to the institutions' own protocols. For TCRbeta analysis, collaborators shipped samples as frozen whole blood, isolated PBMCs, or DNA extracted from either of those sample types. Sequencing was performed on peripheral blood. This receptor was identified in a human donor in a cohort sampled during active COVID-19. The chain is encoded by TRBV6-5 joined to TRBJ2-2; the junction holds 7 bases that match TRBD2. The CDR3 loop reads CASSWAGRVTGELFF. The DNA sequence follows: TGTGCCAGCAGTTGGGCAGGGAGGGTCACCGGGGAGCTGTTTTTT.